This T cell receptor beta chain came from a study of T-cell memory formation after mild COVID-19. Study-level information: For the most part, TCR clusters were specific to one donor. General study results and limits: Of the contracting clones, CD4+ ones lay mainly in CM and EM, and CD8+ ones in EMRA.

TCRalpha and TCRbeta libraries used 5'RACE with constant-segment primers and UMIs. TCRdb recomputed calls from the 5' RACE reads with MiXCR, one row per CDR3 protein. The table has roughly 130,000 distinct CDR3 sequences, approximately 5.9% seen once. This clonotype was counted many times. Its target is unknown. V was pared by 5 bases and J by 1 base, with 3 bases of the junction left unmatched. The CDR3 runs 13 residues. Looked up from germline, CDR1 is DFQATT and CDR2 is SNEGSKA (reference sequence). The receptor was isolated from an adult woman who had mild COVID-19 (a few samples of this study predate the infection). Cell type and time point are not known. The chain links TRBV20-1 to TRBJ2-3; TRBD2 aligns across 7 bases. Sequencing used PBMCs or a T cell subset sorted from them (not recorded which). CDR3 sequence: CSAGGSGTDTQYF. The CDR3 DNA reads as TGCAGTGCTGGCGGGAGTGGCACAGATACGCAGTATTTT.